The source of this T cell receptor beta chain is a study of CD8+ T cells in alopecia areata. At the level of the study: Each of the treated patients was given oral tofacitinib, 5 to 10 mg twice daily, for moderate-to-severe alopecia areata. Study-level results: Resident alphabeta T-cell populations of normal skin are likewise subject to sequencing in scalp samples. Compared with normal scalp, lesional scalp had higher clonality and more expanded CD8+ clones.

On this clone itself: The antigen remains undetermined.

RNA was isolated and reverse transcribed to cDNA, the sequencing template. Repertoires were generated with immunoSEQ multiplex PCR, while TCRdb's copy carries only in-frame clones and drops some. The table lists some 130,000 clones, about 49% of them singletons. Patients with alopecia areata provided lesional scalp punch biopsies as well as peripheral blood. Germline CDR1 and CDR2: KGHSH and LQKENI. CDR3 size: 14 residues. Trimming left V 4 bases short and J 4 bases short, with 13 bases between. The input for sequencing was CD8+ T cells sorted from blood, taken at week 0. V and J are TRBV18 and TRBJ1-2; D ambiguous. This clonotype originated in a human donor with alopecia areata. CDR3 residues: CASSQTQSGYGYTF. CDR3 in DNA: TGTGCCAGCTCACAGACACAATCAGGCTATGGCTACACCTTC.